This T cell receptor (beta chain) was profiled in a study of OX40 agonist ivuxolimab in advanced cancers. About the investigation overall: Ivuxolimab, which targeted the costimulatory receptor OX40 (CD134), was an agonistic, fully human IgG2 monoclonal antibody. Among the roughly 52 dose-escalation patients, 19 had hepatocellular carcinoma, roughly 15 melanoma, 9 renal cell carcinoma and 9 head and neck cancer. The paper describes the monotherapy dose-escalation part (N ≈ 51 patients) of the phase I trial of ivuxolimab. A male proportion of roughly 80% and a mean age of approximately 61 years, ranging from about 23 to 90, were recorded for the dose-escalation cohort. Intravenous ivuxolimab was administered to patients every 2 weeks at six dose levels: 0.01, 0.1, 0.3, 1.5, 3 and 10 mg/kg. The point of sequencing TCRbeta in the periphery was to test whether ivuxolimab changed TCR sequence diversity and drove clonal T-cell expansion. Partial responses were achieved by three dose-escalation patients, of whom one had hepatocellular carcinoma and two had cutaneous melanoma. Patients were allowed to have had prior anti-PD-1, anti-PD-L1 or anti-CTLA-4 therapy, and 40% of the dose-escalation patients had been treated with checkpoint inhibitors. Results the study describes overall, beyond this receptor: The antigen specificity of the clonally expanded peripheral T cells was not determined. In the 0.1-3.0 mg/kg groups, partial responders had among the lowest normalized peripheral clonal expansion, particularly in CD8+ T cells. At doses of 0.1 to 3.0 mg/kg, clonal expansion of both CD4+ and CD8+ blood T cells was observed from baseline to week 6. Low levels of normalized T-cell clonal expansion were also seen in some patients who did not respond. After ivuxolimab, CD8+ T cells had more expanded clones than CD4+ T cells on average.

The trial excluded patients who had a history of autoimmune disease or were on systemic immunosuppression. In every dose cohort, peripheral blood was drawn for TCR sequencing at baseline, cycle 4 day 1, and cycle 7 day 1. Samples were obtained from an open-label, multicenter, first-in-human phase I dose-escalation trial of ivuxolimab. The trial enrolled adults with locally advanced or metastatic head and neck squamous cell, hepatocellular, melanoma or renal cell carcinoma. Before TCR sequencing, CD4+ T cells and CD8+ T cells from peripheral blood were sorted into separate populations. Details on this clone: Its antigen remains unidentified. No quality values exist for individual bases; no much larger clone is one base distant.

Genomic DNA was isolated from the sorted cells so that the TCRbeta CDR3 region could be sequenced. TCRbeta CDR3 regions were sequenced using the immunoSEQ Assay. This immuneACCESS table, as held by TCRdb, lists in-frame sequences with V and J called but not all clones. Of the missing ones, under half trace to an unresolved V gene in checked studies; the others have no known cause. The sample profile shows fewer than 60,000 clones; approximately 90% of them were found once. Roughly 13% of the sample lies in the top ten. Spanning cysteine to phenylalanine, the CDR3 consists of 15 amino acids. The DNA shown is the 45-base CDR3, in frame from base 1. Reading the germline V gene gives CDR1 MNHEY and CDR2 SVGAGI. Germline trimming: 5 bases from V, 1 base from J; junction bases outside gene matches: 0.

The sequences come from CD4+ or CD8+ T cells sorted from blood, collected in a trial of the OX40 agonist ivuxolimab. The rearrangement joined TRBV6-5 to TRBJ2-3, and 13 junctional nucleotides match TRBD2. The clonotype comes from an adult with an advanced solid tumor such as melanoma, head and neck, liver or kidney cancer. The sequence in DNA is TGTGCCAGCAGTGGGACTAGCGGGGGCACAGATACGCAGTATTTT. Its coded protein is CASSGTSGGTDTQYF.